A single T cell receptor beta chain is shown here with its context. The data were taken from a study of blood T cell repertoires in COVID-19. Germline V gene sequence: CDR1 SGHDN, CDR2 FVKESK. V shed 4 bases and J shed 2 bases, with 9 bases lying between them. CDR3 size: 14 residues. Per the original data handling: Estimates of nucleated cell counts were drawn from the amplification of reference gene primers. TCRdb's table, derived via immunoSEQ multiplex PCR, lists solely in-frame clones and lacks some. That table supplies the V and J calls and clone size; D and trimming were determined from the DNA. The table records about 180,000 clones, roughly 87% of them present only once.

V and J are TRBV14 and TRBJ2-1; D is undetermined. This receptor was identified in a woman aged 50 to 60 who had recovered from COVID-19. Sequences were obtained from PBMCs or T cells enriched from blood (not recorded which). CDR3 nucleotides: TGTGCCAGCAGCCCGACTTTTACCTACAATGAGCAGTTCTTC. As protein: CASSPTFTYNEQFF.